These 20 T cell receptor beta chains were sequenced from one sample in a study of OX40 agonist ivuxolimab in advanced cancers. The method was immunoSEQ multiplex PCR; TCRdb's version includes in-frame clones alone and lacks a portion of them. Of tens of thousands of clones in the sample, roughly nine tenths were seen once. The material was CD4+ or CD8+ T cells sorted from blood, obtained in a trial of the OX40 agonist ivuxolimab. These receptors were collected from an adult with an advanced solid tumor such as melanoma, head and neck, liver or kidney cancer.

The CDR3: CASSEGRGYVNEQFF. The CDR3 coding sequence is TGTGCCAGCAGTGAAGGGAGGGGCTACGTTAATGAGCAGTTCTTC. The chain joins TRBV6-1 to TRBJ2-1; D possibly corresponds to TRBD2 (6 bases). The V end was cut by 1 base, the J end by 7 bases, with 14 bases between. Germline V CDR1 and CDR2: MNHNS, SASEGT. The CDR3 extends over 15 amino acids.

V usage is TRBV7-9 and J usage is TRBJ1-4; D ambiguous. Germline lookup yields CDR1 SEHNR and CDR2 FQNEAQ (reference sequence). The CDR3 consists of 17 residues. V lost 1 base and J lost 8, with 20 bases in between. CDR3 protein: CASSLGTGGALWEKLFF. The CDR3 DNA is TGTGCCAGCAGCTTAGGGACGGGAGGCGCCCTTTGGGAAAAACTGTTTTTT. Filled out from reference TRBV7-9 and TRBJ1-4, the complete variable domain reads DTGVSQNPRHKITKRGQNVTFRCDPISEHNRLYWYRQTLGQGPEFLTYFQNEAQLEKSRLLSDRFSAERPKGSFSTLEIQRTEQGDSAMYLCASSLGTGGALWEKLFFGSGTQLSVL.

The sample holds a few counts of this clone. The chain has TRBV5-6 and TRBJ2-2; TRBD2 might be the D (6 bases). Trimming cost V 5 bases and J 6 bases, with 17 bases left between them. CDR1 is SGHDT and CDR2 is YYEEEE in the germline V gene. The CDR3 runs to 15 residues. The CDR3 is CASRFGTSGPGELFF. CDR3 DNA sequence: TGTGCCAGCAGGTTCGGGACTTCGGGGCCCGGGGAGCTGTTTTTT. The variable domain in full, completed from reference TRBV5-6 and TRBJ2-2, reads DAGVTQSPTHLIKTRGQQVTLRCSPKSGHDTVSWYQQALGQGPQFIFQYYEEEERQRGNFPDRFSGHQFPNYSSELNVNALLLGDSALYLCASRFGTSGPGELFFGEGSRLTVL.

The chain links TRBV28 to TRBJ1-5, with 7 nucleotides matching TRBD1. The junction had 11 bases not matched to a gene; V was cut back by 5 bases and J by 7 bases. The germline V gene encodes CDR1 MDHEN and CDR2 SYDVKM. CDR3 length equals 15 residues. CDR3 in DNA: TGTGCCAGCAGTCATGACAGGGAAGGGAGGCAGCCCCAGCATTTT. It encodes CASSHDREGRQPQHF.

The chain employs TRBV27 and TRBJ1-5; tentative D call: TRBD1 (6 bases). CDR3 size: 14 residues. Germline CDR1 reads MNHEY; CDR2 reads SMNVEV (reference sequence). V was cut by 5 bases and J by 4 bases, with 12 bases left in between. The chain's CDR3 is CASSPRGANQPQHF. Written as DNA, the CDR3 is TGTGCCAGCAGTCCGCGGGGGGCTAATCAGCCCCAGCATTTT.

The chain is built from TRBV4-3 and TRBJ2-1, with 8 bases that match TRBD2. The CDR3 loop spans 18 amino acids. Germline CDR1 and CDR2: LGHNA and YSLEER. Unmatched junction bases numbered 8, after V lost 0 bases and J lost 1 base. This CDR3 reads CASSQDQLAALSYNEQFF. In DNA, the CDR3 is TGCGCCAGCAGCCAAGACCAACTAGCGGCCCTATCCTACAATGAGCAGTTCTTC.

The CDR3 DNA sequence: TGTGCCAGCAGCCCGACAGGGTATGGCTTGAACACTGAAGCTTTCTTT. Protein sequence: CASSPTGYGLNTEAFF. This chain links TRBV4-2 with TRBJ1-1; 7 bases are a match to TRBD1. Germline values: CDR1 LGHNA, CDR2 YNFKEQ. The CDR3 consists of 16 residues. The V gene end was trimmed by 4 bases and the J gene end by 0 bases; junction bases not matched to a gene: 8.

Here the CDR3 reads CASRAGGGTDTQYF. The DNA of the CDR3 is TGTGCCAGCAGGGCGGGAGGCGGGACAGATACGCAGTATTTT. The chain combines TRBV9 with TRBJ2-3, with TRBD2 matching over 8 bases. Germline assignment: CDR1 SGDLS and CDR2 YYNGEE. V shed 5 bases, J shed 3 bases, and the junction held 5 bases outside the gene matches. The CDR3 extends over 14 amino acids.

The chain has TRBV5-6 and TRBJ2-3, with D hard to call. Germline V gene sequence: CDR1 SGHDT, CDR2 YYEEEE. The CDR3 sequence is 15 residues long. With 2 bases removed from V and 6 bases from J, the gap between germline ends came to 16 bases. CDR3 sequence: CASSFGQTHWDTQYF. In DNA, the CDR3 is TGTGCCAGCAGCTTCGGGCAGACTCACTGGGATACGCAGTATTTT.

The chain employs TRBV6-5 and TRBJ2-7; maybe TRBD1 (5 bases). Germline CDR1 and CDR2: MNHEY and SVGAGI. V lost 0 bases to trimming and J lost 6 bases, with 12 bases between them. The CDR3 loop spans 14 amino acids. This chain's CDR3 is CASSYSGESSEQYF. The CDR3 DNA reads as TGTGCCAGCAGTTACTCAGGGGAAAGTAGCGAGCAGTACTTC.

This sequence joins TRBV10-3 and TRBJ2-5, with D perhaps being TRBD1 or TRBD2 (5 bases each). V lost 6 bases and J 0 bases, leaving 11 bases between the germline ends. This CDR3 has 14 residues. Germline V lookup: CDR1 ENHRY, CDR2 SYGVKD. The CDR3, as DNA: TGTGCCATCAGCACCGGGGCCAACCAAGAGACCCAGTACTTC. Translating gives CAISTGANQETQYF.

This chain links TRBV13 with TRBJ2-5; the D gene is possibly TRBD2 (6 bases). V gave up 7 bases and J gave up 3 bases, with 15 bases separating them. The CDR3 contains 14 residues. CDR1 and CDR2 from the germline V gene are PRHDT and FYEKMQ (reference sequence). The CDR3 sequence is CASNLREKKETQYF. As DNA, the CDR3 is TGTGCCAGCAATTTACGGGAGAAGAAAGAGACCCAGTACTTC.

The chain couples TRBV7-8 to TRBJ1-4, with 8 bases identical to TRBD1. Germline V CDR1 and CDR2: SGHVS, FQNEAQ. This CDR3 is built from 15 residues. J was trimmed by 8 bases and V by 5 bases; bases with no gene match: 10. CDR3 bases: TGTGCCAGCAGCCTCCAGACAGGGGCGGGCGAAAAACTGTTTTTT. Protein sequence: CASSLQTGAGEKLFF.

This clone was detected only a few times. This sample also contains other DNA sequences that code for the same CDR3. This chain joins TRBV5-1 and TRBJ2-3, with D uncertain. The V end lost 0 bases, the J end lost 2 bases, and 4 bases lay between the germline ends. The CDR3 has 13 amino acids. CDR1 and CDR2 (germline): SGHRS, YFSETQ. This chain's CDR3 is CASSLESTDTQYF. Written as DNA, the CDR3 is TGCGCCAGCAGCTTGGAGTCCACAGATACGCAGTATTTT.

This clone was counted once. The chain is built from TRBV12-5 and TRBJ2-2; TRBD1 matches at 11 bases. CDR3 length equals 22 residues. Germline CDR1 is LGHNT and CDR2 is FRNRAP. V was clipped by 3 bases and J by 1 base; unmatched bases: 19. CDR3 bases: TGTGCTAGTGGTTTTAATTCCGGGACAGGGGGGACCGCGGAACTGAACACCGGGGAGCTGTTTTTT. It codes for CASGFNSGTGGTAELNTGELFF. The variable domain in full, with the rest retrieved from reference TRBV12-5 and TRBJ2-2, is DARVTQTPRHKVTEMGQEVTMRCQPILGHNTVFWYRQTMMQGLELLAYFRNRAPLDDSGMPKDRFSAEMPDATLATLKIQPSEPRDSAVYFCASGFNSGTGGTAELNTGELFFGEGSRLTVL.

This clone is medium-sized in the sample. The CDR3 nucleotides read TGTGCCAGTAGTCGAGCAAGACTGGGGGCCAACGTCCTGACTTTC. Translated, it gives CASSRARLGANVLTF. The chain couples TRBV19 to TRBJ2-6, with D unresolved. Germline CDR1 is LNHDA and CDR2 is SQIVND (reference sequence). V lost 5 bases, J lost 4 bases, and 12 bases lay in between. The CDR3 spans 15 residues.

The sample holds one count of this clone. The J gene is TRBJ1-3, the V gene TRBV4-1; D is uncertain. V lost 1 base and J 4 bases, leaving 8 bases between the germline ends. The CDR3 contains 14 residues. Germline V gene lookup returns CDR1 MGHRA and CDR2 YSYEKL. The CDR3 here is CASSQGETGNTIYF. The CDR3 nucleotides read TGCGCCAGCAGCCAAGGGGAGACCGGAAACACCATATATTTT.

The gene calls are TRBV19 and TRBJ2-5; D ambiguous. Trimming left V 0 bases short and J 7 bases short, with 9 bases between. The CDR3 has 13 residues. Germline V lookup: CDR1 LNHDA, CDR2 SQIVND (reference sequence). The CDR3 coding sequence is TGTGCCAGTAGTATAGATAGCTCTAGGACCCAGTACTTC. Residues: CASSIDSSRTQYF.

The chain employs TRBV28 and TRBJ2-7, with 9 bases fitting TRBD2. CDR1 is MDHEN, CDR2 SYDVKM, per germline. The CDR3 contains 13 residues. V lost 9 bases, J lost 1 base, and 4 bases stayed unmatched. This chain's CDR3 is CASTSGLSYEQYF. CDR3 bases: TGTGCCAGTACTAGCGGGCTGTCCTACGAGCAGTACTTC.

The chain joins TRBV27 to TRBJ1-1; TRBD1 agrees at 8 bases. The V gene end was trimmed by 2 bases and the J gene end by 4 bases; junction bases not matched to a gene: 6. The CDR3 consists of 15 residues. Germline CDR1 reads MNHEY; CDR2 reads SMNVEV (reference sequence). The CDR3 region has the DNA TGTGCCAGCAGTTTAGAGCAGGGGGCTGTCACTGAAGCTTTCTTT. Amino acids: CASSLEQGAVTEAFF.